This T cell receptor beta chain was recorded in a study of control samples from healthy donors and cancer patients (dated by TCRdb to about 2020). As regards this clone: The antigen this receptor binds is unknown. No clone much larger than this one lies a single base away; base qualities are absent.

Libraries were constructed by the immunoSEQ multiplex PCR assay. TCRdb took this table from immuneACCESS and kept in-frame rearrangements with V and J called. Such tables lack part of the clones; where checked against another copy, unresolved V genes explain under half of the gap, and the rest is unexplained. Recorded for this sample are around 22,000 clones; more than 80% of them occurred a single time. The top ten clones comprise around 38% of the sample. The V and J ends are trimmed by 4 bases and 3 bases, leaving 12 bases between them. Sequences GTSNPN (CDR1) and SVGIG (CDR2) are obtained from the germline V gene (reference sequence). There are 14 amino acids in the CDR3, from cysteine to phenylalanine inclusive. Of all the DNA, just the CDR3 is kept, 42 bases in frame from base 1.

This TCR came from a man aged 55 to 69 with head and neck cancer. This chain is built from TRBV30 and TRBJ1-4; a tentative D call is TRBD1 (6 bases match). Sequenced sample: PBMCs. The encoded CDR3 is CAWTQGLPNEKLFF. The sequence in DNA is TGTGCCTGGACCCAGGGGTTGCCTAATGAAAAACTGTTTTTT.